This TCR beta chain was captured in a study of T cell changes during pregnancy in multiple sclerosis. Trimming removed 7 bases from V and 12 bases from J, with 21 bases in between. Germline V gives CDR1 MNHNS, CDR2 SASEGT. This CDR3 spans 13 amino acids. Here immunoSEQ multiplex PCR was the method, and the copy in TCRdb shows in-frame clones only, minus some. The sample shows under 70,000 clones, 90% to 95% of them seen only once. The chain combines TRBV6-1 with TRBJ1-2; unclear D gene. This clonotype originated in a female donor with multiple sclerosis, enrolled in a pregnancy study. The sample consisted of CD4+ T cells from peripheral blood mononuclear cells, taken in the first trimester of pregnancy. CDR3: CASTKVIPPLHTF. The CDR3, as DNA: TGTGCCAGCACTAAAGTCATACCCCCTCTCCACACCTTC.